Listed here are 11 T cell receptor beta chains from one sample, sequenced in a study of T cell responses to AZD1222 COVID-19 vaccine. Here immunoSEQ multiplex PCR was the method, and the copy in TCRdb shows in-frame clones only, minus some. The sample includes roughly 130,000 clones, around 94% of them seen just once. Sequencing used peripheral blood, obtained on day 0 of AZD1222 vaccination. These TCRs come from an adult in good health.

The V call is TRBV5-1, the J call TRBJ2-5, with TRBD1 as a possible D gene (6 bases). The V gene's germline CDR1 is SGHRS and CDR2 YFSETQ. The CDR3 is made up of 13 amino acids. Trimming pared 3 bases from V and 2 bases from J, leaving 8 bases between. The CDR3 region has the DNA TGCGCCAGCAGCTCCGGGACACAAGAGACCCAGTACTTC. It yields the protein CASSSGTQETQYF.

The chain joins TRBV6-5 to TRBJ2-7; the match to TRBD2 covers 10 bases. The CDR3 is 15 amino acids. The trim removed 0 bases at V and 5 bases at J, leaving 4 bases unmatched. Per the germline V gene, CDR1 is MNHEY and CDR2 is SVGAGI. CDR3: CASSYSAGGPHEQYF. The CDR3 nucleotides read TGTGCCAGCAGTTACTCAGCGGGGGGGCCCCACGAGCAGTACTTC.

V usage is TRBV7-8 and J usage is TRBJ2-3, with 8 bases identical to TRBD1. Germline CDR1 SGHVS, CDR2 FQNEAQ. V was pared by 1 base and J by 2 bases, with 5 bases of the junction left unmatched. The CDR3 has 16 amino acids. The CDR3 coding sequence is TGTGCCAGCAGCTTAGTGTGGACAGGGACCACAGATACGCAGTATTTT. This encodes CASSLVWTGTTDTQYF.

The chain couples TRBV15 to TRBJ2-1, with TRBD2 as a possible D gene (6 bases). Germline CDR1 and CDR2: LNHNV and YYDKDF (reference sequence). Trimming took off 4 bases at V and 8 bases at J, with 27 bases between the two ends. This CDR3 is 18 amino acids long. CDR3 bases: TGTGCCACCAGCAAAGGGAGGTCGGAGACTATGTCCCGCGATGAGCAGTTCTTC. As protein: CATSKGRSETMSRDEQFF. Using reference TRBV15 and TRBJ2-1 for the parts outside the CDR3, the full variable domain is DAMVIQNPRYQVTQFGKPVTLSCSQTLNHNVMYWYQQKSSQAPKLLFHYYDKDFNNEADTPDNFQSRRPNTSFCFLDIRSPGLGDTAMYLCATSKGRSETMSRDEQFFGPGTRLTVL.

J is TRBJ2-2 and V is TRBV9; D not certain. The germline V and J ends were trimmed by 4 bases and 0 bases, with 13 bases remaining between them. The CDR3 runs 16 residues. Per the germline V gene, CDR1 is SGDLS and CDR2 is YYNGEE. CDR3 bases: TGTGCCAGCAGCCTCTCTGGAGCCGCGAACACCGGGGAGCTGTTTTTT. Protein product: CASSLSGAANTGELFF.

The V gene is TRBV18, the J gene TRBJ2-1, with 8 nucleotides matching TRBD2. J gave up 2 bases and V 2 bases, and 2 bases lay outside the gene matches. CDR1 KGHSH and CDR2 LQKENI come from the germline V gene. The CDR3 is made up of 15 amino acids. This chain's CDR3 is CASSPTSGAYNEQFF. In DNA, the CDR3 is TGTGCCAGCTCACCAACTAGCGGCGCCTACAATGAGCAGTTCTTC.

This chain uses TRBV6-2 or TRBV6-3 with TRBJ1-2; D ambiguous. Trimming removed 5 bases at V and 7 bases at J, with 14 bases between. Germline lookup yields CDR1 MNHEY and CDR2 SVGEGT. The CDR3 has 13 amino acids. CDR3 DNA: TGTGCCAGCAGTACCCGAGGACTGAGTGGCTACACCTTC. It translates to CASSTRGLSGYTF.

This chain connects TRBV18 to TRBJ2-1; D perhaps matches TRBD2 (5 bases). The CDR3 contains 14 residues. V lost 4 bases, J lost 8 bases, and 15 bases lay in between. Germline V gives CDR1 KGHSH, CDR2 LQKENI. The CDR3 bases are TGTGCCAGCTCACACCCTCCACTAGTTGATGAGCAGTTCTTC. Protein: CASSHPPLVDEQFF.

The table lists this clone with a count of one. This chain links TRBV7-9 with TRBJ2-2; the D is unclear. The CDR3 is 15 amino acids. From germline, CDR1 is SEHNR and CDR2 FQNEAQ (reference sequence). V was cut by 0 bases and J by 1 base, with 6 bases left in between. CDR3 in amino acids: CASSLALGNTGELFF. In nucleotides, the CDR3 is TGTGCCAGCAGCTTAGCGCTCGGGAACACCGGGGAGCTGTTTTTT.

The J gene is TRBJ2-3, the V gene TRBV9, with D unclear. Trimming removed 0 bases from V and 2 bases from J, with 10 bases in between. CDR3 length equals 15 residues. Per germline, CDR1 SGDLS and CDR2 YYNGEE. This CDR3 is CASSVGGSYTDTQYF. The CDR3 DNA is TGTGCCAGCAGCGTAGGGGGTAGCTACACAGATACGCAGTATTTT.

The chain combines TRBV21-1 with TRBJ2-4; the DNA was not used to check the table's D call, TRBD2. TRBV21-1 is tagged as a pseudogene. The CDR3 length is 17 residues. Written as DNA, the CDR3 is TGTGCCAGCAGCGCCCCCACCCCAGGGACTTCAAAAAACATTCAGTACTTC. Protein sequence: CASSAPTPGTSKNIQYF.